Described below is a single T cell receptor (beta chain) sequence and its context. The sample is drawn from a study of cytomegalovirus exposure and HLA in healthy donors. Trimming cost V 6 bases and J 1 base; bases outside gene matches: 3. The germline gives CDR1 MDHEN, CDR2 SYDVKM. The CDR3 has 14 residues. Primers for the PCR totalled 60 Vbeta and 13 Jbeta. The assay was immunoSEQ multiplex PCR, and TCRdb's table has in-frame clones only and misses some. The data contain about 200,000 clones, about 86% of them singletons. This chain connects TRBV28 to TRBJ1-5, with TRBD1 matching over 7 bases. This TCR came from a woman between 25 and 40 years old in good health and CMV-seronegative. Material for sequencing was PBMCs. CDR3 protein: CASRQQGSNQPQHF. CDR3 in DNA: TGTGCCAGCAGGCAACAGGGGAGCAATCAGCCCCAGCATTTT.